This T cell receptor (beta chain) originates from a study of cytotoxic CD8 clonotypes in ibrutinib-treated CLL (dated by TCRdb to the early 2020s). Context from the whole study: The cohort had about a dozen relapsed/refractory and under 16 treatment-naive patients; around 17 were IGHV unmutated. Partial responses were observed in approximately 24 patients and complete responses in 2; after a median follow-up of 68 months, remission was maintained in approximately 14 patients and progression was observed in approximately 12. The response samples were drawn at a median of around eleven months into treatment, with a range of roughly 6 to 40 months. Samples averaged approximately 260,000 productive templates and more than 85,000 productive rearrangements. Longitudinal samples were available for about 30% of the roughly 86 trial participants. Cryopreserved peripheral blood mononuclear cells were obtained prior to treatment, at the time of response, and at either disease progression or sustained remission. Every remission and progressive disease sample was obtained while ibrutinib was still being received by the patients.

Counted from cysteine to phenylalanine, this CDR3 has 13 amino acids. This entry keeps only the CDR3 DNA: 39 bases, framed from base 1. Based on the germline V gene (reference sequence), the CDR1 and CDR2 sequences are MNHEY and SMNVEV. V loses 2 bases of germline sequence and J loses 2 bases, and the interval between the two ends is 6 bases. Remarks on this clone: It lacks a known antigen. No base quality information exists; no much larger clone differs at one position.

According to the study, the label for this sample's time point signals: eleven to twelve months on ibrutinib. For TCR beta library preparation, 1.5 to 2 micrograms of genomic DNA was extracted from cryopreserved PBMCs. Longitudinal blood samples from CLL patients receiving ibrutinib monotherapy were subjected to high-throughput TCR beta sequencing. The patients took part in an open-label, single-center phase 2 trial of ibrutinib monotherapy. The study at large found these results: At ibrutinib response clonality went up, during sustained remission it held steady, and at progression it dropped back toward baseline. Public clonotypes were found to be uncommon and were observed to contract or remain stable during treatment; the increase in clonality was shown to reflect expansion of private clonotypes at ibrutinib response. At baseline, clonality was higher than in age-matched healthy donors and showed a strong correlation with circulating CD8+ T-cell counts. Sampling times were not matched between patients in sustained remission and patients whose disease was progressing, and lymph node repertoires were not examined.

The goal of deep resolution MiSeq sequencing was a depth between 1 in 1 million and 1 in 200,000 T cells, and coverage averaged 10x per clonotype. The immunoSEQ hsTCRB Kit was used to generate the TCR beta libraries. In the authors' own workflow: Data were analyzed with ImmunoSEQ Data Assistant and ImmunoSEQ Analyzer, with V, D and J genes assigned per IMGT definitions. Clonality, which ranges from 0 to 1, was calculated as one minus the normalized Shannon entropy of productive rearrangement frequencies. Only overrepresented clonotypes making up at least 0.05% of each patient's repertoire were included in the public clonotype analysis. Thirteen age-matched healthy donor repertoires from immuneACCESS were used as controls for clonality. TCRdb took over this immuneACCESS table, retaining in-frame rearrangements with V and J assigned. Such tables are incomplete; in checked studies, under half of the missing clones stem from an unresolved V gene, and the remainder is unexplained. V and J calls and clone size are those listed in that table; D and trimming were worked out from the DNA. The sample table contains 200,000 to 250,000 clones; only one count was recorded for 75% to 85% of them. About an eighth of the sample belongs to the ten largest clones.

The receptor was isolated from a human donor with chronic lymphocytic leukemia. Material: PBMCs, obtained after 12 months of ibrutinib treatment. This receptor chain uses TRBV27 and TRBJ1-1, with no reliable assignment of the D segment. The DNA sequence is given as TGTGCCAGCAGTTTACGGCTTAACACTGAAGCTTTCTTT. Translation gives CASSLRLNTEAFF.